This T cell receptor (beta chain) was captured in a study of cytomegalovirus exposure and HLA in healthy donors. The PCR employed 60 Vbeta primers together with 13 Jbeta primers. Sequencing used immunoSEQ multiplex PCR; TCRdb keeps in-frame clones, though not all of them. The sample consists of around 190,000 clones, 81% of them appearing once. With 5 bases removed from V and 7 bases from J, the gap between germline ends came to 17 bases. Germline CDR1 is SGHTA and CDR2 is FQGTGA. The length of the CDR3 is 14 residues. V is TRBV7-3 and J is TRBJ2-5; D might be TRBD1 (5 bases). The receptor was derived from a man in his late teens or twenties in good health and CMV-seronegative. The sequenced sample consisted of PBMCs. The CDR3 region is CASSRQKYNGTQYF. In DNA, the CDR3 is TGTGCCAGCAGCCGACAGAAGTACAACGGGACCCAGTACTTC.